Shown below are 12 T cell receptor delta chains from a single sample sequenced in a study of gamma delta lymphoproliferative disorders and STAT genes. The receptor sequences were amplified from genomic DNA of peripheral blood mononuclear cells. TCRdb redid clone calling on the multiplex PCR reads using CATT. This sample has 3,500 to 4,500 delta-chain clones, with roughly 1% found just once. Sequenced sample: blood. The source is a human donor in good health.

Points on this clone: One base separates it from a far larger clone, so it is likely a read error. Different DNA sequences within this sample yield the same CDR3. This chain links TRAV38-2/DV8 with TRDJ1; no definite D call. From germline, CDR1 is TSESDYY and CDR2 QEAYKQQN. The CDR3 consists of 17 residues. The CDR3 bases are TGTGCTTATAGGAGCATATTACCCCTAACCCTTTCCGATAAACTTATCTTT. Amino acid sequence: CAYRSILPLTLSDKLIF.

This clone has only a few counts. This probably arose from a read error, given a far larger clone one base away. In the same sample, other DNA sequences code for this CDR3. This chain joins TRDV2 and TRDJ3, with D perhaps matching TRDD3 (5 bases). Germline lookup yields CDR1 GEAIGNYY and CDR2 EKD. CDR3 length: 18 residues. Trimming took off 4 bases at V and 0 bases at J, with 15 bases between the two ends. The CDR3 reads CACDTAGVSSWDTRQMFF. The CDR3 DNA sequence: TGTGCCTGTGATACCGCGGGGGTCAGCTCCTGGGACACCCGACAGATGTTTTTC.

This clone was observed a handful of times. A read error likely explains why the TCRdb protein, taken from a much larger clone, differs from this DNA's translation at residues 8 and 13; the protein shown is translated from the DNA. The chain is built from TRDV2 and TRDJ3; the D gene could be TRDD2 or TRDD3 (5 bases each). Per the germline V gene, CDR1 is GEAIGNYY and CDR2 is EKD. The CDR3 runs to 17 residues. CDR3 in amino acids: CACDTVEVSWDTQQMFF. CDR3 DNA sequence: TGTGCCTGTGACACCGTGGAGGTTTCCTGGGACACCCAACAGATGTTTTTC.

Concerning this clone: The TCRdb protein, from a much larger clone, departs from this DNA's translation at residue 14, likely by read error; the protein shown derives from the DNA. The chain recombines TRDV2 with TRDJ1; 7 bases are shared with TRDD3. The CDR3 length is 16 residues. CDR1 is GEAIGNYY and CDR2 is EKD in the germline V gene. Here the CDR3 DNA reads TGTGCCTGTGACCCCCTGGGCCTGGGGGGCGCCGATAAACCCATCTTT. Its translation: CACDPLGLGGADKPIF.

By share, this clone counts as medium-sized. This CDR3 is also generated by other DNA sequences in the sample. This chain links TRDV2 with TRDJ1, with a tentative D call TRDD3 (6 bases). Germline V gene lookup returns CDR1 GEAIGNYY and CDR2 EKD. The CDR3 loop spans 19 amino acids. The V end was cut by 0 bases, the J end by 1 base, with 23 bases between. CDR3 DNA sequence: TGTGCCTGTGACACCGTGGTGGTGGGGGGCCCAGAAGGCACCGATAAACTCATCTTT. Its translation: CACDTVVVGGPEGTDKLIF.

About this clone itself: TCRdb pairs this DNA with a much larger clone's protein that differs at residue 15, likely a read error; the protein shown was translated from the DNA. The chain has TRDV1 and TRDJ1; 9 nucleotides match TRDD3. This CDR3 comprises 21 residues. CDR1 is TSWWSYY and CDR2 is QGS in the germline V gene. The V segment lost 2 bases and the J segment 0 bases; nucleotides outside the gene matches: 19. This chain's CDR3 is CALGESSRWGMREENTDKLIF. The CDR3 bases are TGTGCTCTTGGGGAATCTTCCCGCTGGGGGATGCGAGAAGAGAACACCGATAAACTCATCTTT.

There are a few counts of this clone. The TCRdb record carries a much larger clone's protein, which differs from this DNA's translation at residue 17; a read error is the likely cause, and the protein listed here is the DNA translation. J is TRDJ1 and V is TRDV1; possible D gene TRDD3, 5 bases. CDR3 size: 18 residues. Germline V CDR1 and CDR2: TSWWSYY, QGS. CDR3 sequence (DNA): TGTGCTCTTGGGGAACGGGAATATGCGGTCCTGGGACCGGATAAACTCACCTTT. Protein: CALGEREYAVLGPDKLTF.

This clone has a handful of counts. Since a far larger clone is one base different, this is likely a read error. This same CDR3 is encoded by further DNA sequences in the sample. J is TRDJ1 and V is TRDV2; TRDD3 aligns across 7 bases. There are 18 residues in the CDR3. Germline CDR1 is GEAIGNYY and CDR2 is EKD. V dropped 3 bases and J dropped 1; count of bases not matched to a gene: 16. The CDR3 region has the DNA TGTGCCTGTGACCGCCTTACCGGGGGATCGCGTTTCACCGATAAACTCATCTTT. Amino acids: CACDRLTGGSRFTDKLIF.

This clone was seen only a few times. A far larger clone is a single base away, which makes a read error likely. Other DNA sequences in the sample encode the same CDR3. The chain uses TRDV3 and TRDJ1; TRDD3 matches 12 bases. J lost 1 base, V lost 3 bases, and 9 bases had no gene match. The germline gives CDR1 TVYSNPD, CDR2 GDNSRS (reference sequence). The CDR3 extends over 16 amino acids. The CDR3 sequence: CALRHFWGIRTDKLIF. DNA for the CDR3: TGTGCCTTAAGGCACTTCTGGGGGATACGCACCGATAAACTCATCTTT.

This clone has a handful of counts. The protein in TCRdb stems from a much larger clone and differs at residue 10 from this DNA's translation, likely a read error; here the protein is translated from the DNA. The chain joins TRDV3 to TRDJ1; 11 positions match TRDD3. The trim removed 3 bases at V and 1 base at J, leaving 10 bases unmatched. From germline, CDR1 is TVYSNPD and CDR2 GDNSRS (reference sequence). This CDR3 has 16 amino acids. The CDR3 sequence: CALRHFWGILTDKLIF. CDR3 bases: TGTGCCTTAAGGCATTTCTGGGGGATACTCACCGATAAACTCATCTTT.

As for this clone: This likely came from a read error, as a far larger clone is one base away. Additional DNA sequences in this sample encode the identical CDR3. J is TRDJ1 and V is TRDV2; D remains unclear. CDR1 is GEAIGNYY and CDR2 is EKD in the germline V gene. CDR3 length: 14 amino acids. Trimming stripped 4 bases from V and 2 bases from J, with 13 bases between. CDR3 region: CACDTVLSTDKLIF. The CDR3 DNA is TGTGCCTGTGATACGGTACTATCGACCGATAAACTCATCTTT.

A word on this clone: TCRdb has a much larger clone's protein, which differs at residue 14 from the translation of this DNA, likely because of a read error; what is shown is the protein translated from the DNA. The chain uses TRDV2 and TRDJ1; 10 bases are a match to TRDD3. Trimming took 0 bases from V and 4 from J; bases not matched to a gene: 16. The CDR3 length is 19 residues. In germline, CDR1 is GEAIGNYY, CDR2 EKD. CDR3 residues: CACDTLPTGGSNDIDKLIF. CDR3 nucleotide sequence: TGTGCCTGTGACACCCTTCCTACTGGGGGATCGAATGACATCGATAAACTCATCTTT.